Below are 6 T cell receptor beta chains sequenced from a single sample in a study of blood T cell repertoires in COVID-19 (dated by TCRdb to about 2020). Library construction relied on the immunoSEQ multiplex PCR assay. In its TCRdb copy, this immuneACCESS table keeps in-frame sequences only and misses some clones. Where compared with another copy, unresolved V genes explain less than half of these, and the others have no known cause. The table for this sample lists 410,000 or so clones; around nine tenths of them were counted only once. The biggest ten clones account for roughly 1.4% of the sample. Source material: peripheral blood. The receptors originated from a middle-aged woman with COVID-19, enrolled during active disease.

V usage is TRBV6-2 or TRBV6-3 and J usage is TRBJ1-1; TRBD1 aligns across 10 bases. The CDR3 covers 15 residues. Germline CDR1 and CDR2: MNHEY and SVGEGT. V lost 4 bases and J lost 3; bases outside the gene matches: 5. The CDR3: CASSWRQGAYTEAFF. In DNA form, the CDR3 reads TGTGCCAGCAGTTGGAGACAGGGGGCTTACACTGAAGCTTTCTTT.

This clone was found once. The V call is TRBV11-1, the J call TRBJ1-1; 7 nucleotides align to TRBD1. The CDR3 loop spans 16 amino acids. V gave up 2 bases and J gave up 1 base; unmatched junction bases: 7. Germline assignment: CDR1 SGHAT and CDR2 FQDESV (reference sequence). CDR3 in DNA: TGTGCCAGCAGCTTATCAGGGGGTTGGAGGAACACTGAAGCTTTCTTT. It is translated as CASSLSGGWRNTEAFF.

The rearrangement links TRBV4-3 to TRBJ1-2; 8 nucleotides agree with TRBD1. Germline CDR1 is LGHNA and CDR2 is YSLEER. The CDR3 has 17 amino acids. The V and J ends lost 4 bases and 1 base, in that order; junction bases with no gene match: 11. CDR3 protein: CASSRGGQGANNYGYTF. CDR3 nucleotide sequence: TGCGCCAGCAGCCGGGGGGGGCAGGGGGCGAATAACTATGGCTACACCTTC.

The CDR3 sequence is CASSIIGRNTEAFF. In nucleotides, the CDR3 is TGTGCCAGTAGTATAATTGGTAGGAACACTGAAGCTTTCTTT. The chain recombines TRBV19 with TRBJ1-1; no reliable D call. The CDR3 extends over 14 amino acids. Germline V lookup: CDR1 LNHDA, CDR2 SQIVND (reference sequence). Trimming shortened V by 2 bases and J by 1 base, and 8 bases separated the two germline ends.

This sequence joins TRBV29-1 and TRBJ2-1; 8 nucleotides match TRBD2. Germline-derived CDR1 and CDR2 are SQVTM and ANQGSEA. Trimming cost V 1 base and J 3 bases; bases outside gene matches: 5. This CDR3 comprises 15 residues. CDR3 nucleotides: TGCAGCGTTGAAGGAAATAGCGGGAACTACAATGAGCAGTTCTTC. Encoded protein: CSVEGNSGNYNEQFF.

CDR3 in amino acids: CASSQDLGRGNEQFF. DNA for the CDR3: TGTGCCAGCAGCCAAGATCTTGGTCGGGGGAATGAGCAGTTCTTC. The chain employs TRBV3-1 (or the pseudogene TRBV3-2) and TRBJ2-1; D might be TRBD2 (6 bases). The CDR3 spans 15 residues. The germline V and J ends were trimmed by 0 bases and 7 bases, with 13 bases remaining between them. Per germline, CDR1 LGHDT and CDR2 YNNKEL (reference sequence).